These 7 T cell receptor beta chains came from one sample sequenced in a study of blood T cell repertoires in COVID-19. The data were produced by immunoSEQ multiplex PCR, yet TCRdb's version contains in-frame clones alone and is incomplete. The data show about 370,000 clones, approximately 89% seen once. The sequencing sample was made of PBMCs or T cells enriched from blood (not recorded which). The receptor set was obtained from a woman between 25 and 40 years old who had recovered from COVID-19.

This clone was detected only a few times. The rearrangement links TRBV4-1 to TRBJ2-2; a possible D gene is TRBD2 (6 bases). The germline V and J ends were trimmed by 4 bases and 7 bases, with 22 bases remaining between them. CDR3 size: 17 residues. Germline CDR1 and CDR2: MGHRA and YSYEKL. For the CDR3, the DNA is TGCGCCAGCAGCCCGGGGGAGTGGCGCCAAATAGACGGGGAGCTGTTTTTT. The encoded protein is CASSPGEWRQIDGELFF.

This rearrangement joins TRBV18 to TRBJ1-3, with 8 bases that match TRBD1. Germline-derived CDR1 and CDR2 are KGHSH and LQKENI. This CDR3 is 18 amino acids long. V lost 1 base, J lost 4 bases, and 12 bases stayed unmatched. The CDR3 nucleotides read TGTGCCAGCTCACCACGGCGGACAGGGCCGGGGTGGGGAAACACCATATATTTT. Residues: CASSPRRTGPGWGNTIYF.

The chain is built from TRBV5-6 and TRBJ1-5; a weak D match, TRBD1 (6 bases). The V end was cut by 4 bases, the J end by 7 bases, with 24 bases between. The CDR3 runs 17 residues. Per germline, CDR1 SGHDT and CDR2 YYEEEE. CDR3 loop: CASSTLPPTTGNQPQHF. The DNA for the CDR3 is TGTGCCAGCAGCACGCTCCCTCCAACAACAGGGAACCAGCCCCAGCATTTT.

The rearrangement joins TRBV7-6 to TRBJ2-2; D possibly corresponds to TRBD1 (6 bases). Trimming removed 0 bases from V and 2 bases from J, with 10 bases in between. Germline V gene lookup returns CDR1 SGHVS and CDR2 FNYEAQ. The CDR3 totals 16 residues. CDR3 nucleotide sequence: TGTGCCAGCAGCTTAGCCCGACAGGCCAACACCGGGGAGCTGTTTTTT. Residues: CASSLARQANTGELFF.

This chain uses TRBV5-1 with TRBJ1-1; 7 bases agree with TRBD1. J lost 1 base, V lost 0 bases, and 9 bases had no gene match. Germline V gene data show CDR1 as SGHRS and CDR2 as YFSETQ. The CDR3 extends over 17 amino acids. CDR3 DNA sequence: TGCGCCAGCAGCTTGGCCATACAGGGGCTGGCGAACACTGAAGCTTTCTTT. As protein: CASSLAIQGLANTEAFF.

CDR3 sequence reads: CASSQASDRGIAEAFF. CDR3 coding DNA: TGCGCCAGCAGCCAAGCCTCAGACAGGGGAATCGCTGAAGCTTTCTTT. This sequence joins TRBV4-1 and TRBJ1-1; 8 bases are shared with TRBD1. V shed 1 base and J 6 bases; nucleotides not matched to a gene: 10. In germline, CDR1 is MGHRA, CDR2 YSYEKL. The CDR3 is made up of 16 amino acids.

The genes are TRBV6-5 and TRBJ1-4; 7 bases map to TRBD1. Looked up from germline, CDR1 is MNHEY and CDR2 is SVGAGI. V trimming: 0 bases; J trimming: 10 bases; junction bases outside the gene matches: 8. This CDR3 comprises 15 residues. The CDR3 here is CASSYSNRGDGKLFF. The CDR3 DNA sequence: TGTGCCAGCAGTTACTCGAACAGGGGCGATGGAAAACTGTTTTTT.